The present TCR beta chain was sequenced within a study of blood T cell repertoires in COVID-19. Concerning this clone: Its ends do not fully match the called genes, so a read error is possible.

Per the germline V gene, CDR1 is SGHRS and CDR2 is YFSETQ. This CDR3 has 14 amino acids. Produced via immunoSEQ multiplex PCR; TCRdb's table is partial and in-frame only. The data show around 99,000 clones, around 74% seen once. The TCR was taken from an elderly woman with active or convalescent COVID-19. The J gene is TRBJ2-7, the V gene TRBV5-1; TRBD2 aligns across 14 bases. What was sequenced was peripheral blood. DNA for the CDR3: TGTGCCAGCAGGGAGATCGGGACTAGCGGGAGAGTGTACTTC. Its translation is CASREIGTSGRVYF.